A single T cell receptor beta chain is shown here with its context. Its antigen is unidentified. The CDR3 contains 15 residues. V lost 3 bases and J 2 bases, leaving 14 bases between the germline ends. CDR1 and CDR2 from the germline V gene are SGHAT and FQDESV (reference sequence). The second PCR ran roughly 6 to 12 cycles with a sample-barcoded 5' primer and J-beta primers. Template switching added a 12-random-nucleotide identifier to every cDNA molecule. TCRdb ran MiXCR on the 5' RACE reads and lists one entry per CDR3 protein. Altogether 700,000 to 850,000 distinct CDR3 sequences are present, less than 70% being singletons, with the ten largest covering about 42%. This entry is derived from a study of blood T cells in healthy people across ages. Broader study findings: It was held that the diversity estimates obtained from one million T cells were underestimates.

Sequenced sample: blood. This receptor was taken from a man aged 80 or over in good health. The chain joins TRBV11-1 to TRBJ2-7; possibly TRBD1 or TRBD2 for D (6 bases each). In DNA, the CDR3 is TGTGCCAGCAGCTTCCACGGGGGCCCCCCCTACGAGCAGTACTTC. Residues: CASSFHGGPPYEQYF.